Below, 15 T cell receptor beta chains from the same sample are listed, as sequenced in a study of cytomegalovirus exposure and HLA in healthy donors. Use of 60 Vbeta and 13 Jbeta primers characterized the PCR. This table comes from immunoSEQ multiplex PCR, and its TCRdb copy is limited to in-frame clones, with some not included. The sample has 120,000 to 150,000 clones; 76% are singletons. The sequencing input was PBMCs. The receptors stem from a man between 35 and 55 years old in good health and CMV-seronegative.

The chain employs TRBV19 and TRBJ1-6; a possible D gene is TRBD1 (5 bases). The germline CDR1 and CDR2 sequences are LNHDA and SQIVND (reference sequence). CDR3 length: 15 amino acids. Trimming took off 4 bases at V and 8 bases at J, with 15 bases between the two ends. In nucleotides, the CDR3 is TGTGCCAGTAGTACGACAGTGGCCGAAGATTCACCCCTCCACTTT. Residues: CASSTTVAEDSPLHF. Full variable domain (rest looked up from reference TRBV19 and TRBJ1-6): DGGITQSPKYLFRKEGQNVTLSCEQNLNHDAMYWYRQDPGQGLRLIYYSQIVNDFQKGDIAEGYSVSREKKESFPLTVTSAQKNPTAFYLCASSTTVAEDSPLHFGNGTRLTVT.

The J gene is TRBJ2-1, the V gene TRBV2; 7 positions match TRBD1. CDR1 and CDR2 from the germline V gene are SNHLY and FYNNEI. The junction had 5 bases not matched to a gene; V was cut back by 6 bases and J by 6 bases. This CDR3 spans 13 amino acids. The CDR3 nucleotides are TGTGCCAGCAGCCCTCGGACAGGCAATGAGCAGTTCTTC. This gives the protein CASSPRTGNEQFF. Full variable domain (remainder filled in from reference TRBV2 and TRBJ2-1): EPEVTQTPSHQVTQMGQEVILRCVPISNHLYFYWYRQILGQKVEFLVSFYNNEISEKSEIFDDQFSVERPDGSNFTLKIRSTKLEDSAMYFCASSPRTGNEQFFGPGTRLTVL.

The chain is built from TRBV10-3 and TRBJ2-2; D possibly corresponds to TRBD1 (5 bases). V was cut by 4 bases and J by 0 bases, with 9 bases left in between. From germline, CDR1 is ENHRY and CDR2 SYGVKD. The CDR3 runs to 15 residues. CDR3: CAISGIQANTGELFF. CDR3 bases: TGTGCCATCAGTGGGATACAGGCGAACACCGGGGAGCTGTTTTTT.

The chain has TRBV6-5 and TRBJ1-6, with TRBD1 matching 7 bases. The CDR3 is 13 amino acids. Germline lookup yields CDR1 MNHEY and CDR2 SVGAGI. After removal of 4 bases from V and 18 bases from J, the junction contained 12 bases not matched to a gene. The CDR3 sequence is CASSSPDGTETHF. The CDR3 DNA follows: TGTGCCAGCAGTTCCCCCGATGGGACAGAGACCCACTTT.

Here the CDR3 DNA reads TGTGCCAGCAGCCTAAGCGGACCGACCTCCTACGAGCAGTACTTC. It yields the protein CASSLSGPTSYEQYF. This sequence joins TRBV7-9 and TRBJ2-7; TRBD2 might be the D (5 bases). There are 15 residues in the CDR3. Germline CDR1 and CDR2: SEHNR and FQNEAQ (reference sequence). Trimming took off 5 bases at V and 0 bases at J, with 14 bases between the two ends. Full variable domain (remainder filled in from reference TRBV7-9 and TRBJ2-7): DTGVSQNPRHKITKRGQNVTFRCDPISEHNRLYWYRQTLGQGPEFLTYFQNEAQLEKSRLLSDRFSAERPKGSFSTLEIQRTEQGDSAMYLCASSLSGPTSYEQYFGPGTRLTVT.

This chain joins TRBV9 and TRBJ2-2; TRBD2 agrees at 7 bases. The CDR3 sequence is 16 residues long. The germline V gene has CDR1 SGDLS and CDR2 YYNGEE. Trimming removed 3 bases from V and 8 bases from J; junction bases left unmatched: 13. CDR3 sequence: CASSAPGGVISGELFF. CDR3 DNA: TGTGCCAGCAGCGCTCCGGGAGGCGTCATCAGTGGGGAGCTGTTTTTT.

The chain joins TRBV27 to TRBJ2-1; tentatively, D is TRBD2 (6 bases). The CDR3 extends over 15 amino acids. Deletions cut 4 bases from V and 4 bases from J, with 14 bases between. Germline CDR1 MNHEY, CDR2 SMNVEV (reference sequence). Written as DNA, the CDR3 is TGTGCCAGCAGTTACGCCGGGACTCAATACAATGAGCAGTTCTTC. Its translation: CASSYAGTQYNEQFF.

The rearrangement joins TRBV5-1 to TRBJ2-4; D is ambiguous. CDR1 and CDR2 (germline): SGHRS, YFSETQ. V was pared by 0 bases and J by 0 bases, with 10 bases between. CDR3 length: 16 amino acids. The CDR3 region is CASSLGTGLAKNIQYF. The CDR3 nucleotides are TGCGCCAGCAGCTTGGGTACGGGTTTAGCCAAAAACATTCAGTACTTC.

This rearrangement joins TRBV6-5 to TRBJ2-6; the D gene is possibly TRBD2 (6 bases). The CDR3 loop spans 16 amino acids. V lost 0 bases, J lost 0 bases, and 6 bases lay in between. Germline V gene data show CDR1 as MNHEY and CDR2 as SVGAGI. In DNA form, the CDR3 reads TGTGCCAGCAGTTACTCGGGGGGCTCTGGGGCCAACGTCCTGACTTTC. This gives the protein CASSYSGGSGANVLTF.

The chain carries TRBV11-2 and TRBJ2-5; 12 positions agree with TRBD2. CDR1 and CDR2 (germline): SGHAT, FQNNGV. V lost 0 bases to trimming and J lost 4 bases; unmatched junction nucleotides: 9. The CDR3 consists of 18 residues. The DNA of the CDR3 is TGTGCCAGCAGCTTAGACACTAGCGGGAGGAGGATTGGAGAGACCCAGTACTTC. Protein product: CASSLDTSGRRIGETQYF.

V is TRBV6-5 and J is TRBJ2-1, with 11 nucleotides matching TRBD2. Trimming at V came to 4 bases and at J to 9 bases, leaving 2 bases not matched to a gene. CDR3 length equals 13 residues. CDR1 is MNHEY and CDR2 is SVGAGI in the germline V gene. The CDR3 here is CASSWGLAVEQFF. As DNA, the CDR3 is TGTGCCAGCAGTTGGGGACTAGCGGTTGAGCAGTTCTTC.

The sample holds a few counts of this clone. V usage is TRBV27 and J usage is TRBJ2-5; D gene uncertain. The V end was cut by 7 bases, the J end by 11 bases, with 8 bases between. Germline CDR1 is MNHEY and CDR2 is SMNVEV (reference sequence). CDR3 length equals 9 residues. The CDR3 is CASILQQYF. The CDR3 nucleotides are TGTGCCAGCATTCTTCAGCAGTACTTC.

In this sample, this clone turned up a few times. The CDR3 coding sequence is TGTGCCAGCAGCCTAGCGGGGGGGAACTACGAGCAGTACTTC. Amino acid sequence: CASSLAGGNYEQYF. The chain is built from TRBV28 and TRBJ2-7, with 12 bases identical to TRBD2. Germline CDR1 and CDR2: MDHEN and SYDVKM. The CDR3 covers 14 residues. V was pared by 6 bases and J by 3 bases, with 3 bases of the junction left unmatched. Together with reference TRBV28 and TRBJ2-7, the CDR3 gives the full variable domain: DVKVTQSSRYLVKRTGEKVFLECVQDMDHENMFWYRQDPGLGLRLIYFSYDVKMKEKGDIPEGYSVSREKKERFSLILESASTNQTSMYLCASSLAGGNYEQYFGPGTRLTVT.

Turning to this clone: Relative to the germline gene, one junction end is altered; a read error may explain this. The chain has TRBV28 and TRBJ2-1; 7 bases match TRBD2. The CDR3 has 12 residues. Germline V gene sequence: CDR1 MDHEN, CDR2 SYDVKM. CDR3 amino acids: CASSFLGQSGVF. DNA for the CDR3: TGTGCCAGCAGTTTCTTGGGGCAGAGCGGGGTCTTC.

This clone has only one observation. V is TRBV28 and J is TRBJ2-4; 8 nucleotides align to TRBD1. V was pared by 6 bases and J by 4 bases, with 11 bases of the junction left unmatched. The CDR3 totals 16 residues. In germline, CDR1 is MDHEN, CDR2 SYDVKM. CDR3 sequence: CASSPNRGMLKNIQYF. DNA for the CDR3: TGTGCCAGCAGCCCCAACAGGGGGATGCTTAAAAACATTCAGTACTTC.